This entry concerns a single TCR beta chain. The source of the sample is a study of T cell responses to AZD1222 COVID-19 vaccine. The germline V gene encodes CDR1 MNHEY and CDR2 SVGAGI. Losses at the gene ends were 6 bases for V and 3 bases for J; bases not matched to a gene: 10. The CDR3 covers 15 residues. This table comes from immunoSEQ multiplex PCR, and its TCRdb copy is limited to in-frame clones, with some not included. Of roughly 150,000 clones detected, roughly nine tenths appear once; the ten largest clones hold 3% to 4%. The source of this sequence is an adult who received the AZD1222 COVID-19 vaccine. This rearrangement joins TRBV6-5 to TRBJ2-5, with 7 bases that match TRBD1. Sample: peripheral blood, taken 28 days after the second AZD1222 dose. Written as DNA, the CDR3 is TGTGCCAGCAGCTCAACAGGGGTCCCTAAAGAGACCCAGTACTTC. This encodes CASSSTGVPKETQYF.